This T cell receptor beta chain was observed in a study of T cell changes during pregnancy in multiple sclerosis. J gave up 3 bases and V 7 bases, and 9 bases lay outside the gene matches. The CDR3 contains 15 residues. Germline V gives CDR1 SQVTM, CDR2 ANQGSEA. Produced via immunoSEQ multiplex PCR; TCRdb's table is partial and in-frame only. The sample includes about 30,000 clones, approximately 90% of them seen just once. The sample here was CD4+ T cells from peripheral blood mononuclear cells, taken in the first trimester of pregnancy. The chain has TRBV29-1 and TRBJ2-4; TRBD2 matches 10 bases. This TCR was sampled from a female donor in good health, enrolled as a control in a pregnancy study. The CDR3 coding sequence is TGCAGCGCACTAGCGGGGCAGAGAAGCAAAAACATTCAGTACTTC. Protein sequence: CSALAGQRSKNIQYF.